The source of this TCR beta chain is a study of T cell repertoires in cytomegalovirus infection. Overall study context: Alongside well-studied HLA-B-restricted CMV epitopes, recently identified HLA-C-restricted CMV epitopes were also used. Evidence of both CMV infection and a matching HLA type came from public TCR beta signatures.

This clonotype was observed at least ten times. Its matching antigen is unknown. TCRdb reanalysed the reads using MiXCR and keeps one entry per CDR3 protein. The repertoire holds around 900,000 distinct CDR3 sequences, with roughly 30% as singletons. The CDR3 length is 15 residues. Per the germline V gene, CDR1 is SEHNR and CDR2 is FQNEAQ (reference sequence). V trimming: 6 bases; J trimming: 7 bases; junction bases outside the gene matches: 14. Study results and caveats: Across the ex vivo response, the dominant clonotypes were HLA-C-restricted CMV-specific TCR beta clonotypes. Public TCR beta family frequency separated CMV-and-HLA carriers, including in an independent cohort.

The chain uses TRBV7-9 and TRBJ1-2; 7 nucleotides match TRBD1. This TCR came from a human donor in good health (CMV status not recorded). Some clones in this sample may be carry-over from other donors' samples. The specimen was cultured CD8+ T cells from PBMCs, collected from culture after CMV antigen stimulation. CDR3 bases: TGTGCCAGCAGAGACCAGACAGGGAGTGAGTCTGGCTACACCTTC. Its translation is CASRDQTGSESGYTF.